Below, one TCR beta chain is given with its context. There is no known antigen for this receptor. Base qualities are not recorded, but no much larger clone differs from it by a single base. Participants were included only if at least one PBMC sample before ART initiation and at least two post-ART samples were available. All participants with HIV were treated in the United States of America. Before DNA extraction, cryopreserved samples containing 1-10 million PBMC were thawed and washed. At the time of the earliest PBMC sample, participants with HIV were aged between about 23 and 54 years. PBMC samples were contributed by each participant from 1-4 timepoints before ART initiation and 2-8 timepoints after ART initiation, with a median of 7 samples. Serial HIV viral load, CD4+ T-cell count, ART history and demographic data were obtained for every participant. A Qiagen kit on a QIAcube was used to extract genomic DNA from unsorted PBMC, with samples processed in batches of 12.

The immunoSEQ hsTCRB v3.0 assay was used at survey level resolution to sequence the TRB variable region. TRB sequencing targeted a depth of roughly 35,000-50,000 T-cell genomes per sample. Pooled TRB libraries were sequenced on an Illumina MiSeq with a v3 150-cycle kit. As for the original processing: Analysis of repertoires was carried out in R inside a reproducible Nextflow workflow spanning QC, data transformation and analysis. Custom analyses were implemented in LymphoSeq2, an R package for AIRR-Seq data exploration. Four samples that produced fewer than 5000 total TRB sequences were removed, so about 200 HIV repertoires were analyzed. Among the roughly 190 retained HIV repertoires, 55 to 60 were collected before ART initiation and roughly 130 were collected after ART initiation. Repertoires were downsampled to 5000 TRB nucleotide sequences, with summary statistics averaged over 100 downsampling iterations. TRB sequences were retained for analysis only if CDR3 regions of at least seven amino acids were present. A Shannon entropy-derived clonality score and the Gini coefficient were used to measure diversity. Repertoire networks linked the top 5000 CDR3 amino acid sequences whenever two sequences differed by an edit distance of one. Antigen specificity groups and MHC restriction were predicted for TRB CDR3 amino acid sequences with GLIPH2. To flag known associations with CMV, EBV, HIV or tissue antigens, CDR3 amino acid sequences were compared against VDJdb and McPAS-TCR. Pre-ART, post-ART and control groups were compared with Wilcoxon signed-rank tests and Holm-Bonferroni correction. In TCRdb, the immuneACCESS table is reduced to in-frame sequences with V and J assigned. These tables do not hold every clone; where another copy was compared, an unresolved V gene accounts for under half, and the others remain unexplained. V and J calls plus clone size are reproduced from that table; the DNA served to infer D and trimming. The sample records around 19,000 clones, approximately 85% of which are singletons. The ten largest clonotypes hold less than 10% of the sample.

The sample originates from a study of long-term antiretroviral therapy in people with HIV (dated by TCRdb to 2021 to 2024). At the level of the whole study: Collection of the earliest samples took place about a decade ahead of the 2015 WHO recommendation for immediate ART, at a time when ART was typically delayed until CD4 counts fell. A retrospective serial study tested whether changes in peripheral blood TRB repertoire composition and diversity were associated with ART initiation and durable HIV suppression. No cross-contamination during QIAcube processing was seen in test extractions of a monoclonal T-cell line run alongside 33 polyclonal samples. Of the 30 or so participants with HIV, approximately 11 were female. The cohort contributed fewer than 200 cryopreserved PBMC samples from 30 to 35 adults with confirmed HIV infection, collected serially over a mean of roughly 6 years (range 1-12).

What the study reported, not specific to this receptor: Samples dated from the mid-2000s to the late 2010s, and the ART regimens used may be less effective than current ones. Limited PBMC availability meant only the TCR beta chain was sequenced, without alpha chain pairing. No data were available on ART adherence, viral resistance or therapy changes, limiting inferences about post-ART repertoire changes. Compared with controls, HIV repertoires had narrower CDR3 length ranges, and the network structure pointed to an antigen-experienced repertoire that shifted only slightly toward naive after ART. Because cell numbers in pre-ART samples were limited, unsorted PBMC were profiled instead of sorted CD4+ and CD8+ T cells. Expanded TRB clones identified before ART initiation dominated the repertoire across all time points, though the dominance fluctuated and decreased in many PLHIV after ART. Starting ART was linked to a significant rise in TRB diversity, yet even after long-term ART the diversity remained significantly lower than in transplant donor controls.

From the cysteine up to the phenylalanine, the CDR3 has a length of 16 residues. Only the CDR3 region is kept as DNA, spanning 48 bases read in frame from base 1. In the germline V gene, CDR1 corresponds to LGHNA and CDR2 to YSLEER. After removal of 1 base from V and 4 bases from J, the junction retains 10 bases not matched to a gene. The chain employs TRBV4-3 and TRBJ2-7, and 7 junctional nucleotides match TRBD1. The receptor was isolated from a man aged 25-45 years with HIV. The source was unsorted PBMCs, collected at the start of antiretroviral therapy. The CDR3 sequence is CASSQGGRQGSYEQYF. In nucleotide form, the sequence is TGCGCCAGCAGCCAAGGGGGCCGACAGGGATCTTACGAGCAGTACTTC.